Listed below are T cell receptor beta chains from one sample, sequenced in a study of cytomegalovirus exposure and HLA in healthy donors. This table comes from immunoSEQ multiplex PCR, and its TCRdb copy is limited to in-frame clones, with some not included. The repertoire includes about 75,000 clones, around 81% of them detected once, and about 3% sits in the top ten. The sequencing input was PBMCs. All receptors come from a man aged 25-45 years in good health and CMV-seronegative. Both conserved end residues are part of each CDR3. A D gene is named only where the DNA matches it firmly. Some rows have no size entry. The others give once, few or many, or a class for an expanded clone.

D gene,clone size,V gene,J gene,CDR3 protein,CDR3 DNA
-,-,TRBV28,TRBJ1-4,CASRPGGEKLFF,TGTGCCAGCAGACCCGGGGGAGAAAAACTGTTTTTT
TRBD1,-,TRBV6-5,TRBJ1-2,CASSYTGVEGYTF,TGTGCCAGCAGCTATACAGGGGTCGAAGGCTACACCTTC
-,-,TRBV7-2,TRBJ2-5,CASSLGTLQETQYF,TGTGCCAGCAGCTTAGGAACCCTACAAGAGACCCAGTACTTC
TRBD1,-,TRBV4-3,TRBJ1-2,CASSPLVGTAGFHYGYTF,TGCGCCAGCAGCCCCTTAGTAGGGACAGCAGGGTTCCACTATGGCTACACCTTC
-,-,TRBV7-9,TRBJ1-6,CASSLVSSYNSPLHF,TGTGCCAGCAGCTTAGTTAGCTCCTATAATTCACCCCTCCACTTT
-,-,TRBV4-3,TRBJ2-2,CASSQVELNTGELFF,TGCGCCAGCAGCCAAGTAGAACTGAACACCGGGGAGCTGTTTTTT
-,-,TRBV5-1,TRBJ2-5,CASSETPGAEVTQYF,TGCGCCAGCAGCGAGACCCCGGGAGCGGAAGTGACCCAGTACTTC
-,-,TRBV6-5,TRBJ1-1,CASSPGVNTEAFF,TGTGCCAGCAGTCCAGGGGTCAACACTGAAGCTTTCTTT
-,-,TRBV1,TRBJ1-5,CTSSLSKGQINQPQHF,TGCACCAGCAGCCTATCAAAGGGACAGATCAATCAGCCCCAGCATTTT
-,-,TRBV6-4,TRBJ1-1,CASSDIRSVQEAFF,TGTGCCAGCAGTGACATCCGCAGCGTTCAGGAAGCTTTCTTT
TRBD2,-,TRBV6-6,TRBJ2-5,CASSYSERGCDF,TGTGCCAGCAGTTACTCAGAGCGGGGGTGCGACTTC
TRBD2,-,TRBV7-9,TRBJ2-1,CASSPKEGGGYNEQFF,TGTGCCAGCAGCCCCAAGGAAGGCGGGGGGTACAATGAGCAGTTCTTC
TRBD1,-,TRBV4-2,TRBJ1-1,CASSQVGTGYTEAFF,TGTGCCAGCAGCCAAGTAGGGACAGGGTACACTGAAGCTTTCTTT
-,-,TRBV4-3,TRBJ1-4,CASSQLGGGTNEKLFF,TGCGCCAGCAGCCAATTAGGGGGGGGTACTAATGAAAAACTGTTTTTT
-,-,TRBV5-1,TRBJ1-3,CASSLLTGQGNTIYF,TGCGCCAGCAGCCTTTTAACAGGGCAAGGAAACACCATATATTTT
-,few,TRBV2,TRBJ1-1,CASTNGEGNTEAFF,TGTGCCAGCACTAATGGAGAGGGGAACACTGAAGCTTTCTTT
-,once,TRBV7-2,TRBJ1-1,CASSLVYPTYVNTEAFF,TGTGCCAGCAGCTTAGTTTATCCAACCTATGTTAACACTGAAGCTTTCTTT
-,-,TRBV4-1,TRBJ2-3,CASSQVALEVNTQYF,TGCGCCAGCAGCCAAGTGGCCCTAGAAGTGAATACGCAGTATTTT
TRBD2,-,TRBV14,TRBJ2-5,CASSRSGSGTQYF,TGTGCCAGCAGTCGTAGCGGGAGTGGGACCCAGTACTTC
TRBD1,-,TRBV19,TRBJ1-2,CASSKRTGGNYGYTF,TGTGCCAGTAGTAAAAGGACAGGCGGTAACTATGGCTACACCTTC
TRBD2,-,TRBV5-1,TRBJ2-3,CASSYLAGGGTDTQYF,TGCGCCAGCAGCTATCTAGCGGGAGGTGGCACAGATACGCAGTATTTT
-,once,TRBV4-3,TRBJ2-5,CASSQDYGTTQETQYF,TGCGCCAGCAGCCAAGATTACGGCACTACCCAAGAGACCCAGTACTTC
-,-,TRBV6-1,TRBJ2-7,CASSAGTSYEQYF,TGTGCCAGCAGTGCGGGAACTTCCTACGAGCAGTACTTC
-,-,TRBV7-2,TRBJ1-5,CASSPLGQPQHF,TGTGCCAGCAGCCCTCTAGGTCAGCCCCAGCATTTT
-,-,TRBV5-4,TRBJ1-5,CASSLGGGFNQPQHF,TGTGCCAGCAGCTTGGGAGGCGGTTTCAATCAGCCCCAGCATTTT
-,many,TRBV6-1,TRBJ2-7,CASREGLQGNSYEQYF,TGTGCCAGCAGAGAAGGTCTCCAGGGCAATTCCTACGAGCAGTACTTC
TRBD1,-,TRBV15,TRBJ2-6,CAVAGGVSGANVLTF,TGTGCCGTGGCAGGGGGCGTATCTGGGGCCAACGTCCTGACTTTC
-,-,TRBV19,TRBJ2-5,CASSIYRTGRETQYF,TGTGCCAGTAGTATTTATCGAACAGGGCGAGAGACCCAGTACTTC
TRBD1,-,TRBV11-2,TRBJ1-1,CASSLGDSFMNTEAFF,TGTGCCAGCAGCTTAGGGGACAGCTTTATGAACACTGAAGCTTTCTTT
TRBD2,-,TRBV7-2,TRBJ2-3,CASSPLAGVSADTQYF,TGTGCCAGCAGCCCCCTAGCGGGAGTGTCGGCAGATACGCAGTATTTT
-,-,TRBV11-3,TRBJ2-5,CASSSGLAEAGRETQYF,TGTGCCAGCAGCTCAGGACTCGCCGAGGCGGGGCGGGAGACCCAGTACTTC
-,-,TRBV4-3,TRBJ2-2,CASSQEGASTGELFF,TGCGCCAGCAGCCAAGAGGGGGCGAGCACCGGGGAGCTGTTTTTT
TRBD2,-,TRBV29-1,TRBJ2-5,CSVRRLAAQETQYF,TGCAGCGTCCGAAGACTAGCGGCACAAGAGACCCAGTACTTC
TRBD2,-,TRBV4-2,TRBJ2-5,CASSQDLRLAGGETQYF,TGTGCCAGCAGCCAAGATCTAAGGCTAGCGGGGGGGGAGACCCAGTACTTC
-,-,TRBV12-2,TRBJ2-1,CASRLALRGPYNEQFF,TGTGCAAGTCGCTTAGCGCTCAGGGGTCCTTACAATGAGCAGTTCTTC
-,few,TRBV11-2,TRBJ2-3,CASSFGQRLTDTQYF,TGTGCCAGCAGCTTCGGACAAAGACTCACAGATACGCAGTATTTT
-,-,TRBV7-3,TRBJ1-2,CASSLTGRVRHYGYTF,TGTGCCAGCAGCTTAACGGGCAGGGTACGACACTATGGCTACACCTTC
TRBD2,-,TRBV5-5,TRBJ2-1,CASSLLGLAGNNEQFF,TGTGCCAGCAGCTTGTTGGGCCTAGCGGGGAACAATGAGCAGTTCTTC
TRBD1,-,TRBV27,TRBJ2-5,CASSLGQFWQGETQYF,TGTGCCAGCAGTTTGGGACAGTTCTGGCAGGGGGAGACCCAGTACTTC
TRBD1,-,TRBV5-1,TRBJ1-4,CASSRDRKYEKLFF,TGCGCCAGCAGCCGGGACAGAAAGTATGAAAAACTGTTTTTT
-,-,TRBV5-6,TRBJ1-3,CASSFPGYSGNTIYF,TGTGCCAGCAGCTTCCCGGGATACTCTGGAAACACCATATATTTT
-,-,TRBV19,TRBJ1-1,CASSYPGTNTEAFF,TGTGCCAGTAGTTACCCGGGTACGAACACTGAAGCTTTCTTT
TRBD1,-,TRBV4-3,TRBJ1-5,CASSQDVSGGQGADQPQHF,TGCGCCAGCAGCCAAGATGTGAGTGGGGGACAGGGGGCAGACCAGCCCCAGCATTTT
-,-,TRBV4-1,TRBJ2-3,CASSHELPDTQYF,TGCGCCAGCAGCCATGAGCTACCAGATACGCAGTATTTT
-,few,TRBV7-3,TRBJ2-5,CASSLTPRREQETQYF,TGTGCCAGCAGCTTAACGCCGCGACGGGAACAAGAGACCCAGTACTTC
TRBD1,-,TRBV7-9,TRBJ2-7,CASSFWTGDYEQYF,TGTGCCAGCAGCTTTTGGACAGGGGATTACGAGCAGTACTTC
-,-,TRBV6-6,TRBJ1-5,CASSYSRVNSNQPQHF,TGTGCCAGCAGTTACTCCCGAGTTAATAGCAATCAGCCCCAGCATTTT
-,-,TRBV28,TRBJ2-7,CASSLTPPTVTYEQYF,TGTGCCAGCAGTTTAACCCCCCCGACAGTTACCTACGAGCAGTACTTC
TRBD1,-,TRBV15,TRBJ1-1,CATSWDRVAEAFF,TGTGCCACCAGCTGGGACAGGGTCGCTGAAGCTTTCTTT
TRBD1,-,TRBV5-1,TRBJ2-1,CASSWGTGLNNEQFF,TGCGCCAGCAGCTGGGGGACAGGCCTGAACAATGAGCAGTTCTTC
-,-,TRBV12-5,TRBJ2-7,CASGPRELSYEQYF,TGTGCTAGTGGTCCCCGGGAGCTCTCCTACGAGCAGTACTTC
TRBD1,-,TRBV2,TRBJ2-5,CASSEDRGWETQYF,TGTGCCAGCAGTGAGGACAGGGGGTGGGAGACCCAGTACTTC
-,-,TRBV30,TRBJ1-1,CAWRPTYPEAFF,TGTGCCTGGAGACCTACCTACCCTGAAGCTTTCTTT
TRBD1,once,TRBV7-9,TRBJ2-1,CASSLEFPRGPYNEQFF,TGTGCCAGCAGCTTAGAATTCCCGAGGGGGCCCTACAATGAGCAGTTCTTC
-,once,TRBV28,TRBJ2-1,CASSLSSPGNEQFF,TGTGCCAGCAGTTTGTCTAGCCCCGGCAATGAGCAGTTCTTC